Below, one T cell receptor beta chain is given with its context. The antigen remains undetermined. Germline V lookup: CDR1 SGHRS, CDR2 YFSETQ. J lost 7 bases, V lost 7 bases, and 6 bases had no gene match. This CDR3 has 13 residues. The record originates from a study of OX40 agonist ivuxolimab in advanced cancers. Broader study findings: People who partly responded at 0.1-3.0 mg/kg had some of the least clonal expansion seen.

Assay used: immunoSEQ multiplex PCR; TCRdb lists only in-frame clones, some missing. The sample holds around 21,000 clones, about 86% seen once. The sequence came from an adult with an advanced solid tumor such as melanoma, head and neck, liver or kidney cancer. The starting material was CD4+ or CD8+ T cells sorted from blood, obtained in a trial of the OX40 agonist ivuxolimab. The chain employs TRBV5-1 and TRBJ2-1; 9 bases are a match to TRBD2. The CDR3 DNA reads TGCGCCAGCCAAGGACTAGCGCTGAATGAGCAGTTCTTC. Translating it yields CASQGLALNEQFF.